The clone carrying this TCR beta chain came up many times. The CDR3 sequence is 15 residues long. Germline V gene lookup returns CDR1 SGHDT and CDR2 YYEEEE. V lost 3 bases, J lost 2 bases, and 14 bases lay in between. This sample is drawn from a study of CD8+CD57+ T cells in acquired aplastic anemia. Study background: Healthy donor CD4+ cell samples had a mean of roughly 9.8 million reads.

TCR beta VDJ and CDR3 profiling used genomic DNA as template. TCRdb fed the reads into MiXCR, producing one record per CDR3 protein. The sample carries some 190,000 distinct CDR3 sequences, 54% recorded once. Sequencing was carried out using sorted CD4+, CD8+, or CD8+CD57+ T cells (not recorded which) from PBMCs. This TCR was recovered from a human donor in good health, serving as a control. The gene calls are TRBV5-6 and TRBJ1-1; maybe TRBD1 (5 bases). The CDR3 DNA sequence: TGTGCCAGCAGCTATTGGGGCAGCATAAACACTGAAGCTTTCTTT. Translation gives CASSYWGSINTEAFF.